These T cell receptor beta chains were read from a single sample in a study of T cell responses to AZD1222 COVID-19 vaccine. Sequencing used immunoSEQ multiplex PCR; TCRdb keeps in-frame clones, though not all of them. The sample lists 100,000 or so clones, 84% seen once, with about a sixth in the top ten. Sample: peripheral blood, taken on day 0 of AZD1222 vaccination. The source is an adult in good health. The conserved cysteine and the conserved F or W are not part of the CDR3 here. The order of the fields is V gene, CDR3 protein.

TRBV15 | ATSRVLASNEKLF
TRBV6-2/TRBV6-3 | ASSGLAGGRNTGELF
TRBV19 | ASSQNVNTEAF
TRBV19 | ASSQGPDRANTGELF
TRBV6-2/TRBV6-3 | ASSYRGHQETQY
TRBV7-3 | ASSHNAGDSYNEQF
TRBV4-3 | ASSQVGTRAREQF
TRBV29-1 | SVGAEATNEKLF
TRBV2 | ASSPGQGYGYT
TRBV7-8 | ASSITTGRRDQPQH
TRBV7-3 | ASSLNAGGDTQY
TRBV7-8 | ASSLGQGGSGTGELF
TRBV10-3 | AISGTGGTDTQY
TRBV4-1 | ASSQDGLVNEKLF
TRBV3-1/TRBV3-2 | ASSQELGPYGYT
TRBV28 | ASRGGTGGPGELF
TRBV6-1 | ASSESGTGYEQF
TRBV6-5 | ASSYVGGSAEAF
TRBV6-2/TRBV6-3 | ASSYSPPTRGLGGEQF
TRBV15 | ATSRDITGVRYGYT
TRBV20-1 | SASLSNSNQPQH
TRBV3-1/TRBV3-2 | ASSPLTRGARGYT
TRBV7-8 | ASRTGPTYNEQF
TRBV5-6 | ASSFGGGRSNQPQH
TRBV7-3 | ASSVQENTEAF
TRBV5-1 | ASSQGRNTEAF
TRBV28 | ASSSPEHRY
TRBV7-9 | ASSRTGEGGYT
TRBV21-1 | ASSILRSEPNEQY
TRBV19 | ASSDTSTGKETQY
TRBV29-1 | SVEVLTTGELF
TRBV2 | ASRTLGGGSNSPLH
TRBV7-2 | ASRSVKNTEAF
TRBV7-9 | ASISGGPFNEQF
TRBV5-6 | ASSLGQGYGNTIY
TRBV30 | AWSQGSTNYGYT
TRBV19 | ASSHQGGEAF
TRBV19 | ASSPGTGTNYEQY
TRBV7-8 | ASSLVSGYTDTQY
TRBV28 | ASSSGGPEAF
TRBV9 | ASSVETGGWYGYT
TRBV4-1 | ASSQDVGRENQPQH
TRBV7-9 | ASLLAGKDTQY
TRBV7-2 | ASSRYGSNSPLH
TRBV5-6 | ASSLDRRNTEAF